These T cell receptor beta chains were read from a single sample in a study of T cells after yellow fever vaccination. MiXCR, run by TCRdb on the 5' RACE reads, gives a single entry per CDR3 protein. The table records about 53,000 distinct CDR3 sequences, around 6.9% of them present only once. The source was CD8+ T cells sorted from PBMCs, collected on the day of the first yellow fever vaccination. The receptors originated from a man between 18 and 29 years old who received the YFV17D yellow fever vaccine. The CDR3 runs from the conserved cysteine through the conserved F or W.

v_gene: TRBV6-1; j_gene: TRBJ2-2; CDR3aa: CASSELKYPNTGELFF
v_gene: TRBV12-3/TRBV12-4; j_gene: TRBJ2-3; CDR3aa: CASRTSGGSPDTQYF
v_gene: TRBV12-3/TRBV12-4; j_gene: TRBJ2-7; CDR3aa: CASKAAQGAREQYF
v_gene: TRBV10-3; j_gene: TRBJ2-2; CDR3aa: CAISESQGTGELFF
v_gene: TRBV2; j_gene: TRBJ1-6; CDR3aa: CASSGETAGSNSPLHF
v_gene: TRBV6-6; j_gene: TRBJ2-7; CDR3aa: CASRDSSLYEQYF
v_gene: TRBV12-3/TRBV12-4; j_gene: TRBJ1-2; CDR3aa: CASTRAPLNYGYTF
v_gene: TRBV27; j_gene: TRBJ1-5; CDR3aa: CASSFGGGGAQHF
v_gene: TRBV7-9; j_gene: TRBJ1-5; CDR3aa: CASSAGTGTRNQPQHF
v_gene: TRBV12-3/TRBV12-4; j_gene: TRBJ1-1; CDR3aa: CASSFPGTNTEAFF
v_gene: TRBV29-1; j_gene: TRBJ2-2; CDR3aa: CSVRGANTGELFF
v_gene: TRBV12-3/TRBV12-4; j_gene: TRBJ2-5; CDR3aa: CASSTRQRETQYF
v_gene: TRBV4-2; j_gene: TRBJ2-3; CDR3aa: CASSQDQGLGADTQYF
v_gene: TRBV12-3/TRBV12-4; j_gene: TRBJ2-7; CDR3aa: CASSFGQSYEQYF
v_gene: TRBV5-1; j_gene: TRBJ2-3; CDR3aa: CASLPGERTDTQYF
v_gene: TRBV12-3/TRBV12-4; j_gene: TRBJ1-1; CDR3aa: CASSVGGLWTEAFF
v_gene: TRBV5-1; j_gene: TRBJ2-1; CDR3aa: CASSSSGGEYNEQFF
v_gene: TRBV5-4; j_gene: TRBJ2-3; CDR3aa: CASSLIPDTQYF
v_gene: TRBV6-4; j_gene: TRBJ2-3; CDR3aa: CAKTGFTQYF
v_gene: TRBV3-1; j_gene: TRBJ2-3; CDR3aa: CASSQGAGEADTQYF
v_gene: TRBV5-6; j_gene: TRBJ1-1; CDR3aa: CASSGTGALNTEAFF
v_gene: TRBV7-3; j_gene: TRBJ2-7; CDR3aa: CASSPGYGSSYEQYF
v_gene: TRBV7-9; j_gene: TRBJ2-7; CDR3aa: CASSLVTVEQYF
v_gene: TRBV24-1; j_gene: TRBJ2-2; CDR3aa: CATKVEGNTGELFF